This T cell receptor (beta chain) was sequenced in a study of blood T cell repertoires in COVID-19. Using immunoSEQ multiplex PCR, the repertoire was profiled, and TCRdb retains in-frame clones only, with some absent. The sample consists of some 39,000 clones, about 85% of them appearing once. In germline, CDR1 is SNHLY, CDR2 FYNNEI. The CDR3 totals 12 residues. The trim removed 6 bases at V and 7 bases at J, leaving 4 bases unmatched. The chain employs TRBV2 and TRBJ2-5; 8 nucleotides line up with TRBD2. This TCR came from a man in his 60s with acute or convalescent COVID-19. Source material: peripheral blood. Here the CDR3 reads CASSPGGGTQYF. CDR3 DNA: TGTGCCAGCAGCCCCGGGGGGGGGACCCAGTACTTC. Full variable domain (rest looked up from reference TRBV2 and TRBJ2-5): EPEVTQTPSHQVTQMGQEVILRCVPISNHLYFYWYRQILGQKVEFLVSFYNNEISEKSEIFDDQFSVERPDGSNFTLKIRSTKLEDSAMYFCASSPGGGTQYFGPGTRLLVL.